The 6 T cell receptor beta chains presented below share a single source sample, sequenced in a study of T cell responses to AZD1222 COVID-19 vaccine. Sequencing used immunoSEQ multiplex PCR; TCRdb keeps in-frame clones, though not all of them. Among 140,000 to 150,000 clones, 85% to 95% were seen once, and the ten largest hold 10% to 15%. The sample consisted of peripheral blood, taken after recovery from COVID-19. These receptors came from an adult who had recovered from COVID-19.

Here the CDR3 DNA reads TGTGCCAGCTCACCACCGCTAGCGGGAGGGGCAGATACGCAGTATTTT. This sequence encodes CASSPPLAGGADTQYF. The chain couples TRBV18 to TRBJ2-3; 12 bases are a match to TRBD2. The germline gives CDR1 KGHSH, CDR2 LQKENI. V was pared by 0 bases and J by 4 bases, with 2 bases of the junction left unmatched. The CDR3 has 16 amino acids.

V usage is TRBV30 and J usage is TRBJ2-1; 13 bases are shared with TRBD2. This CDR3 region has 15 residues. Germline CDR1 GTSNPN, CDR2 SVGIG (reference sequence). Losses at the gene ends were 4 bases for V and 8 bases for J; bases not matched to a gene: 8. CDR3 nucleotides: TGTGCCTGGAACCCACTAGCGGGAGGGCCTTATGAGCAGTTCTTC. It codes for CAWNPLAGGPYEQFF.

V usage is TRBV3-1 (or the pseudogene TRBV3-2) and J usage is TRBJ2-7, with 9 bases lining up with TRBD2. With V trimmed by 3 bases and J by 3 bases, 3 bases remained unmatched. This CDR3 region has 14 residues. Looked up from germline, CDR1 is LGHDT and CDR2 is YNNKEL (reference sequence). CDR3 loop: CASSQGLAYYEQYF. The CDR3 DNA reads TGTGCCAGCAGCCAGGGACTAGCCTACTACGAGCAGTACTTC.

Notes on this clone: Other DNA sequences of this sample code for an identical CDR3. CDR3 protein: CASSLVGGDTEAFF. The CDR3 DNA reads as TGTGCCAGCAGTTTGGTAGGGGGGGACACTGAAGCTTTCTTT. J is TRBJ1-1 and V is TRBV28, with D perhaps TRBD1 (6 bases). Trimming took 3 bases from V and 3 from J, leaving 11 bases between them. The CDR3 contains 14 residues. The germline V gene encodes CDR1 MDHEN and CDR2 SYDVKM.

The rearrangement joins TRBV7-8 to TRBJ2-1, with TRBD2 identical over 10 bases. Germline V gene data show CDR1 as SGHVS and CDR2 as FQNEAQ. After removal of 5 bases from V and 4 bases from J, the junction contained 8 bases not matched to a gene. CDR3 length equals 16 residues. The CDR3 sequence: CASSLSGRYSYNEQFF. The CDR3 coding sequence is TGTGCCAGCAGCCTTAGCGGGAGGTATTCGTACAATGAGCAGTTCTTC.

This chain joins TRBV19 and TRBJ2-1; perhaps TRBD1 as D (6 bases). V lost 2 bases and J lost 1, with 12 bases in between. CDR1 and CDR2 from the germline V gene are LNHDA and SQIVND (reference sequence). This CDR3 has 16 amino acids. The CDR3 nucleotides read TGTGCCAGTAGTATATCGAGTAGGGGGTCCTACAATGAGCAGTTCTTC. Residues: CASSISSRGSYNEQFF.